This T cell receptor beta chain was observed in a study of blood T cell repertoires in COVID-19. The overall study: The origin of the acute and convalescent COVID-19 samples was the United States, Italy and Spain. T cells, B-cell-depleted T cells, or PBMCs provided the cDNA or gDNA that served as material.

Germline loops: CDR1 SGHNT, CDR2 YENEEA. V was pared by 1 base and J by 5 bases, with 14 bases between. CDR3 size: 15 residues. Original methodology: Using reference gene primer amplification, nucleated cell counts were estimated. The method was immunoSEQ multiplex PCR; TCRdb's version includes in-frame clones alone and lacks a portion of them. V, J and clone size are taken as reported in that table, and D and trimming were inferred from the DNA itself. This sample has about 240,000 clones, with around 85% found just once. The clonotype was recovered from a man in his fifties or sixties with acute or convalescent COVID-19. The V call is TRBV11-3, the J call TRBJ2-5; D perhaps matches TRBD1 (5 bases). Sequenced: peripheral blood. CDR3 in amino acids: CASSLGQGMSETQYF. The CDR3 coding sequence is TGTGCCAGCAGCTTAGGTCAGGGAATGTCGGAGACCCAGTACTTC.